This T cell receptor (beta chain) was identified during a study of CD8+ T cells in alopecia areata. The germline CDR1 and CDR2 sequences are GTSNPN and SVGIG (reference sequence). V shed 7 bases and J shed 3 bases, with 13 bases lying between them. The CDR3 length is 12 residues. General study results and limits: Researchers report lesional scalp, most notably alopecia totalis/universalis, outstripped normal scalp in clonality.

About this clone: Its antigen is unknown.

Extracted from the samples, RNA was reverse transcribed into cDNA to serve as the sequencing template. TCRdb's copy holds only in-frame clones and misses some; the assay was immunoSEQ multiplex PCR. The table includes 100,000 to 150,000 clones, roughly 68% detected once. The chain is built from TRBV30 and TRBJ2-7; perhaps TRBD2 as D (5 bases). The sequencing input was CD4+ T cells sorted from blood. This TCR came from a human donor in good health. The CDR3 here is CALGGRNYEQYF. CDR3 in DNA: TGTGCCTTGGGCGGGCGAAACTACGAGCAGTACTTC. Complete variable domain (other parts from reference TRBV30 and TRBJ2-7): SQTIHQWPATLVQPVGSPLSLECTVEGTSNPNLYWYRQAAGRGLQLLFYSVGIGQISSEVPQNLSASRPQDRQFILSSKKLLLSDSGFYLCALGGRNYEQYFGPGTRLTVT.